This T cell receptor (beta chain) was obtained from a study of regulatory T cells in long-lasting Graves disease (dated by TCRdb to the early 2020s). A note on the overall study: Antithyroid drugs had been taken for less than 3 months by newly diagnosed Graves' disease patients. Persistent Graves' disease patients were compared with newly diagnosed Graves' disease patients by peripheral blood TCR sequencing and RNA sequencing. The study was registered as a clinical trial and conducted in China. A total of some 35 samples underwent TCR sequencing: roughly 13 from persistent and some 20 from newly diagnosed Graves' disease patients.

The CDR3 starts with the cysteine, ends with the phenylalanine, and has 20 residues. CDR3 DNA is the only sequence kept; it has 60 bases, read in frame from the first base. Trimming removed 7 bases from V and 2 bases from J; the gene matches leave 24 bases unexplained. CDR1 and CDR2 are read off the germline V gene as SNHLY and FYNNEI. At least ten counts were recorded for this clonotype. No antigen is known for it. The input lacks base qualities; no much larger clone sits a single base away. The time point label, as the study defines it: newly diagnosed GD, antithyroid drugs for less than 3 months. RNA was extracted from PBMCs in TRIzol for both TCR sequencing and RNA sequencing. Graves' disease was diagnosed according to American Thyroid Association guidelines. Patients for the study were recruited at an endocrinology department in Xi'an, China. Each patient gave around 9.2 milliliters of peripheral blood, collected in an EDTA anticoagulant tube. Ficoll Paque Plus density gradient separation was used to isolate PBMCs, and no further T cell sorting was done. An Agilent 2100 Bioanalyzer and agarose gel were used to check RNA quality, while a NanoDrop 2000 measured RNA concentration.

Library creation used multiplex PCR. Sequencing was carried out with an Illumina HiSeq 4000. iRepertoire HTBI primers and Arm-PCR amplification of CDR3 regions were used to construct TCR beta libraries. PCR products were gel purified before sequencing. Under the source paper's analysis protocol: A total of roughly 58 TRBV and under 15 TRBJ segments were identified across samples and were used for gene usage analysis of CDR3 amino acid clonotypes. COPE and FqMerger were used to merge filtered high-quality paired reads into contigs. BLAST was used to align contigs to IMGT TRBV, TRBD and TRBJ reference genes, with CDR3 defined following IMGT. Clonotypes above 0.1% frequency were classified as highly expanded clones. Repertoire diversity was measured by Shannon entropy, and V-J evenness by the Gini coefficient. Clonotypes shared by more than one individual were considered public. Using fastp trimming at Q25 and MiXCR clonotype assembly, TCRdb reanalyzed the public sequencing data and kept in-frame beta chains. Records with the same CDR3 protein are collapsed into one entry carrying the most frequent genes and DNA. What appears here as the V and J calls and clone size reflects TCRdb's work, not the paper's. This sample holds 380,000 or so distinct CDR3 sequences; around 16% were observed only once. The ten top clones hold roughly a fifth of the sample.

General conclusions and limits of the study: Lower TCR Shannon entropy and fewer highly expanded clones were observed in persistent Graves' disease patients than in newly diagnosed patients, which suggested clonal expansion. Persistent disease showed preferential use of TRBV28, TRBJ1-2 and TRBJ2-5, whereas newly diagnosed disease favored TRBV20-1 and TRBJ2-1. Sequencing and analysis were restricted to the TCR beta chain. The authors acknowledged the small sample size as a limitation that may reduce accuracy. More public clonotypes were shared among persistent patients (fewer than 3,000) than among newly diagnosed patients (roughly 960). Only peripheral blood was studied, because thyroid tissue, the primary lesion, was inaccessible.

These data also featured in a second study, about T cells in Graves' hyperthyroidism and ophthalmopathy. The second study also describes: Stable Graves' hyperthyroidism was defined as no progression to ophthalmopathy during 18 months of follow-up. Hyperthyroidism patients were newly diagnosed, had a disease duration of under 2 months, and were aged 18 to 65 years. Any patient with an uncontrolled infection, another autoimmune disease, pregnancy or lactation was excluded. Diagnoses relied on clinical symptoms, serum thyroxine and TRAb, thyroid ultrasound and orbital computed tomography. The first round of RT-PCR for the TCR CDR3 was performed with the HTBI primer set and the Qiagen OneStep RT-PCR kit. Most expanded thyroid clonotypes (frequency above 0.001) were also detected in blood, a finding suggesting that blood repertoires may reflect thyroid immune responses. Ophthalmopathy was separated from stable hyperthyroidism by a 13 V-J signature model, with 85% to 90% sensitivity and about 81% specificity obtained in cross-validation and 80%/75% obtained in testing. During validation, the model predicted progression to ophthalmopathy a median of approximately 6 months ahead of onset, with around 65% sensitivity and more than 72% specificity. TCR V-J signatures able to tell the groups apart were searched for in a discovery cohort of 100 patients, of whom about 40 had Graves' ophthalmopathy and roughly 58 had stable Graves' hyperthyroidism. Whether ophthalmopathy could be predicted prospectively was tested in an independent validation cohort made up of fewer than 20 hyperthyroidism patients plus 17 patients who later progressed to ophthalmopathy. The 100 discovery patients were randomly divided into training and test sets at a 7:3 ratio. Thyroid tissue and blood T-cell repertoires from six Graves' hyperthyroidism patients were also compared in the study. After blood sampling, hyperthyroidism patients were treated with methimazole at a starting dose of 30 mg daily, and ophthalmopathy patients were treated with high-dose intravenous methylprednisolone. The libraries were constructed in a second round of multiplex PCR and then size-selected and purified. The libraries were sequenced on an Illumina HiSeq2000 using paired-end 100 bp reads. Raw data were processed with SOAPnuke, discarding reads with adapters, uncalled bases, mean Phred below 15, or no exact constant-primer or identifier match. COPE v1.2.5 was used to merge high-quality paired reads, and clonotypes were defined as unique nucleotide sequences. MiTCR v1.1 was used to align clonotypes to the IMGT TRBV, TRBD and TRBJ reference segments. The analysis was restricted to V-J combinations with a frequency above 0.0001, which together covered 99% to 99.2% of the repertoires. The TCS score was defined as the ratio of F50 (clonal expansion) to E x V (chaos), calculated using BLOSUM62-based TCRdist between CDR3 peptides within each V-J. Welch's t-statistics and random forest reduced roughly 500 V-J features to fewer than 15, which were used in a naive Bayes classifier (R e1071). Sample size was not statistically predetermined, and investigators were not blinded to group allocation. TCR Vbeta CDR3 sequencing of some 140 peripheral blood samples (around 45 ophthalmopathy, about 80 hyperthyroidism and some 17 progressor patients) is reported in the paper.

The TCR originated in a woman younger than 30 with Graves disease. Donor details come from another sample of the same person, matched by shared clones. The chain is made from TRBV2 and TRBJ1-2; the central 8 bases match TRBD1. Sequenced here: peripheral blood mononuclear cells (PBMCs), sampled at new diagnosis, from a patient treated with antithyroid drugs. The CDR3 is CASIGQGAIQSSRLNYGYTF. The DNA sequence reads TGTGCCAGCATTGGGCAGGGGGCTATCCAGTCCTCCCGACTCAACTATGGCTACACCTTC. With the rest looked up from the reference TRBV2 and TRBJ1-2 genes rather than sequenced, the full variable domain is EPEVTQTPSHQVTQMGQEVILRCVPISNHLYFYWYRQILGQKVEFLVSFYNNEISEKSEIFDDQFSVERPDGSNFTLKIRSTKLEDSAMYFCASIGQGAIQSSRLNYGYTFGSGTRLTVV.